This is a list of T cell receptor beta chains from one sample in a study of blood T cell repertoires in COVID-19. Method: immunoSEQ multiplex PCR; TCRdb's copy keeps in-frame clones and lacks some. The table shows 150,000 to 200,000 clones, with 82% occurring only once. Input material: peripheral blood. These receptors came from a woman aged 60-75 years with COVID-19, enrolled during active disease. The CDR3 runs from the conserved cysteine through the conserved F or W. A D gene is named only where the DNA matches it firmly. Size values are once, few and many counts, or a class for expanded clones, and some rows have none.

d_call	clone_size	v_call	j_call	cdr3_nt	cdr3_aa
TRBD1	.	TRBV19	TRBJ1-4	TGTGCCAGTAGTACGGGACAGGGGTTTGAAAAACTGTTTTTT	CASSTGQGFEKLFF
TRBD1	once	TRBV6-6	TRBJ1-2	TGTGCCAGCGCGGACAGGGGGAACTATGGCTACACCTTC	CASADRGNYGYTF
.	.	TRBV7-3	TRBJ1-1	TGTGCCAGCAGCTTGGACCGGGGAAGAGAAGCTTTCTTT	CASSLDRGREAFF
TRBD2	.	TRBV5-6	TRBJ2-1	TGTGCCAGCAGCCCAGGGACTAGCGCGGTCCACTACAATGAGCAGTTCTTC	CASSPGTSAVHYNEQFF
.	.	TRBV2	TRBJ1-5	TGTGCCAGCAGTGAAACGGGGGAGAGCAATCAGCCCCAGCATTTT	CASSETGESNQPQHF
.	.	TRBV10-3	TRBJ2-5	TGTGCCATCAGTGACTATCCGAGAACGGAGACCCAGTACTTC	CAISDYPRTETQYF
.	.	TRBV19	TRBJ1-1	TGTGCGAGTCGGAGGGGAACTGAAGCTTTCTTT	CASRRGTEAFF
.	.	TRBV7-3	TRBJ2-5	TGTGCCAGCAGCTCTACAGGGAAACAAGAGACCCAGTACTTC	CASSSTGKQETQYF
TRBD2	.	TRBV5-1	TRBJ2-1	TGCGCCAGCAGCGCATCGTCGACTAGCGGCCTCTGGAATGAGCAGTTCTTC	CASSASSTSGLWNEQFF
TRBD1	many	TRBV6-5	TRBJ1-2	TGTGCCAGCATACCCGACAGGGGGCGCAACTATGGCTACACCTTC	CASIPDRGRNYGYTF
TRBD2	few	TRBV28	TRBJ2-7	TGTGCCAGCAGTTTGACTAGCGGGAGAGGGCACGAGCAGTACTTC	CASSLTSGRGHEQYF
.	.	TRBV5-1	TRBJ1-1	TGCGCCAGCAGTCGTGGACTCGTGAACACTGAAGCTTTCTTT	CASSRGLVNTEAFF
.	.	TRBV10-3	TRBJ1-2	TGTGCCATCAGTGAGTACCGGACAGAGAGAGGTGGCTACACCTTC	CAISEYRTERGGYTF
TRBD1	once	TRBV2	TRBJ1-2	TGTGCCAGCACGGACAGGGCGGACTATGGCTACACCTTC	CASTDRADYGYTF
.	once	TRBV2	TRBJ2-3	TGTGCCAGCAAACTAGCCACAGATACGCAGTATTTT	CASKLATDTQYF